Below, 10 T cell receptor beta chains from the same sample are listed, as sequenced in a study of cytomegalovirus exposure and HLA in healthy donors. Use of 60 Vbeta and 13 Jbeta primers characterized the PCR. The assay was immunoSEQ multiplex PCR, and TCRdb's table has in-frame clones only and misses some. This table has around 230,000 clones, around four fifths appearing once. The sample was PBMCs. These receptor sequences come from a boy between 5 and 17 years old in good health and CMV-seronegative.

The chain uses TRBV18 and TRBJ2-1; TRBD1 agrees at 8 bases. From germline, CDR1 is KGHSH and CDR2 LQKENI. This CDR3 spans 15 amino acids. Losses at the gene ends were 6 bases for V and 0 bases for J; bases not matched to a gene: 4. The CDR3 bases are TGTGCCAGCTCGCCGGACAGGGTCTCCTACAATGAGCAGTTCTTC. Residues: CASSPDRVSYNEQFF.

The V call is TRBV25-1, the J call TRBJ1-2; D gene uncertain. V gave up 4 bases and J gave up 8 bases, with 5 bases separating them. The V gene's germline CDR1 is MGHDK and CDR2 SYGVNS. The CDR3 consists of 10 residues. CDR3: CASSGRGYTF. For the CDR3, the DNA is TGTGCCAGCAGTGGTAGAGGCTACACCTTC.

The chain uses TRBV5-4 and TRBJ1-5, with 9 bases aligning to TRBD1. The germline CDR1 and CDR2 sequences are SGHNT and YYREEE (reference sequence). V dropped 1 base and J dropped 3; count of bases not matched to a gene: 8. The CDR3 covers 17 residues. The CDR3 loop reads CASSLLVDRGDNQPQHF. CDR3 DNA sequence: TGTGCCAGCAGCTTGTTAGTTGACAGGGGGGACAATCAGCCCCAGCATTTT.

The rearrangement links TRBV7-6 to TRBJ2-3, with D possibly TRBD2 on 6 matching bases. Germline V gene lookup returns CDR1 SGHVS and CDR2 FNYEAQ. The CDR3 spans 16 residues. V was shortened by 3 bases and J by 0 bases, with 13 bases between the two germline ends. The CDR3 here is CASSFGTRSSTDTQYF. CDR3 DNA: TGTGCCAGCAGCTTCGGGACTCGATCTAGCACAGATACGCAGTATTTT.

In its sample, this clone was seen once. The chain couples TRBV27 to TRBJ2-7; D gene ambiguous. The CDR3 spans 14 residues. The ends were cut back, 7 bases at V and 1 base at J, with 14 bases in the middle. From germline, CDR1 is MNHEY and CDR2 SMNVEV (reference sequence). Here the CDR3 DNA reads TGTGCCAGCAAGTTAGCAGACGATTCCTACGAGCAGTACTTC. Translated, it gives CASKLADDSYEQYF.

This clone was observed a handful of times. The genes are TRBV27 and TRBJ2-7, with D maybe TRBD1 (6 bases). Germline V CDR1 and CDR2: MNHEY, SMNVEV (reference sequence). CDR3 size: 14 residues. The V end lost 2 bases, the J end lost 3 bases, and 11 bases lay between the germline ends. CDR3 nucleotides: TGTGCCAGCAGTTTAAGGGGGAATTACTACGAGCAGTACTTC. Its protein is CASSLRGNYYEQYF.

This sequence joins TRBV29-1 and TRBJ2-7; 10 bases are a match to TRBD1. Per germline, CDR1 SQVTM and CDR2 ANQGSEA. This CDR3 spans 14 amino acids. The V and J ends lost 4 bases and 7 bases, in that order; junction bases with no gene match: 10. Here the CDR3 DNA reads TGCAGCGTTGGCCGGGGACAGGGGCTTAGGGAGCAGTACTTC. This codes for CSVGRGQGLREQYF.

This chain joins TRBV10-3 and TRBJ2-3; possibly TRBD1 for D (5 bases). The ends were cut back, 7 bases at V and 2 bases at J, with 13 bases in the middle. This CDR3 is built from 14 residues. Germline CDR1 ENHRY, CDR2 SYGVKD. Here the CDR3 reads CAIKQGEYTDTQYF. The CDR3 region has the DNA TGTGCCATCAAGCAGGGCGAGTACACAGATACGCAGTATTTT.

This chain links TRBV29-1 with TRBJ2-1; D is unresolved. Per germline, CDR1 SQVTM and CDR2 ANQGSEA. The V end lost 3 bases, the J end lost 7 bases, and 4 bases lay between the germline ends. This CDR3 comprises 10 residues. The CDR3 region has the DNA TGCAGCGTTGATAAAAATGAGCAGTTCTTC. Encoded protein: CSVDKNEQFF.

This clone was detected a few times. This sequence joins TRBV7-6 and TRBJ1-1; 7 positions match TRBD1. Germline values: CDR1 SGHVS, CDR2 FNYEAQ. The J segment lost 1 base and the V segment lost 5 bases, leaving 4 bases of the junction unmatched. This CDR3 spans 14 amino acids. In nucleotides, the CDR3 is TGTGCCAGCAGCAAACAGGGGCAGAACACTGAAGCTTTCTTT. This gives the protein CASSKQGQNTEAFF.